Reported below is one T cell receptor (beta chain). As yet, its antigen is unknown. The data derive from a study of cytomegalovirus exposure and HLA in healthy donors. Per germline, CDR1 GTSNPN and CDR2 SVGIG (reference sequence). Deletions cut 8 bases from V and 3 bases from J, with 15 bases between. This CDR3 comprises 13 residues. The PCR employed 60 Vbeta primers together with 13 Jbeta primers. Using immunoSEQ multiplex PCR, the repertoire was profiled, and TCRdb retains in-frame clones only, with some absent. The table has about 130,000 clones, under 85% seen once. Study findings and constraints: In most subjects, TCR beta sequences reportedly gave accurate predictions of HLA-A and HLA-B alleles.

The specimen sequenced was PBMCs. This sequence joins TRBV30 and TRBJ2-3; possibly TRBD1 for D (6 bases). The sequence was collected from a woman in her fifties or sixties in good health and CMV-seropositive. The DNA of the CDR3 is TGTGCCGGCAGGGGTGGGTTGACAGATACGCAGTATTTT. This translates into CAGRGGLTDTQYF.